This TCR beta chain is drawn from a study of neurological immune-mediated disorders. Template-switch 5'RACE cDNA synthesis added a 10-nucleotide unique molecular identifier. MiXCR, applied by TCRdb to the 5' RACE reads, yields one record per CDR3 protein. Here the sample spans tens of thousands of distinct CDR3 sequences, roughly 12% being singletons. This clonotype was seen a few times. Trimming cost V 6 bases and J 6 bases, with 17 bases left between them. The CDR3 has 15 residues. V gene TRBV12-3 or TRBV12-4 combines with J gene TRBJ2-2, with D possibly TRBD2 on 6 matching bases. The sequence derives from a female donor in good health. The source material was PBMCs. Here the CDR3 reads CASSIRDLGAGELFF. Written as DNA, the CDR3 is TGTGCCAGCAGCATACGGGACTTAGGGGCCGGGGAGCTGTTTTTT.